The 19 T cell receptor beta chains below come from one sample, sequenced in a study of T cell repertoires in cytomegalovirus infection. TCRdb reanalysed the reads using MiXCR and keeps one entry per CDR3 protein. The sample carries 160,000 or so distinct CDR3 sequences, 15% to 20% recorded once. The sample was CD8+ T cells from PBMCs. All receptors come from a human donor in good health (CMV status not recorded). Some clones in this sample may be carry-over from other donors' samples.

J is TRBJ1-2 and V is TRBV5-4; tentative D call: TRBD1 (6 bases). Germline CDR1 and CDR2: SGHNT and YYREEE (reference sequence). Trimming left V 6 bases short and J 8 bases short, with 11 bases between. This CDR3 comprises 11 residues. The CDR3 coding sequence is TGTGCCAGCACGGGGACAAGCGGCTACACCTTC. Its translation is CASTGTSGYTF. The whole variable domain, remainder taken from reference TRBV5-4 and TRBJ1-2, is ETGVTQSPTHLIKTRGQQVTLRCSSQSGHNTVSWYQQALGQGPQFIFQYYREEENGRGNFPPRFSGLQFPNYSSELNVNALELDDSALYLCASTGTSGYTFGSGTRLTVV.

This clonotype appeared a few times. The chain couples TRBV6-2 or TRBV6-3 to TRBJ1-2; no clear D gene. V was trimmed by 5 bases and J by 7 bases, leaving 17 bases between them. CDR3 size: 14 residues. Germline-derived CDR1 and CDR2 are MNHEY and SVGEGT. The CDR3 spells CASSHSARGTGYTF. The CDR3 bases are TGTGCCAGCAGTCATTCGGCTAGAGGAACTGGCTACACCTTC.

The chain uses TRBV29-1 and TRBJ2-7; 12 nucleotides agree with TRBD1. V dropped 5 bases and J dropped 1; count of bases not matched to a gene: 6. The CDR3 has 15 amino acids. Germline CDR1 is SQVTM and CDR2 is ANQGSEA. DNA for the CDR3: TGCAGCGTTTTCACGGGACAGGGGGCGTCCTACGAGCAGTACTTC. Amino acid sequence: CSVFTGQGASYEQYF.

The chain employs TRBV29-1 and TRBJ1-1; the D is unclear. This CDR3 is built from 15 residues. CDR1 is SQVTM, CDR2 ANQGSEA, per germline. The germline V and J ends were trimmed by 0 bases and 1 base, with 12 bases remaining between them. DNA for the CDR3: TGCAGCGTTGAAGATCCGAAGGTTGGGAACACTGAAGCTTTCTTT. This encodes CSVEDPKVGNTEAFF.

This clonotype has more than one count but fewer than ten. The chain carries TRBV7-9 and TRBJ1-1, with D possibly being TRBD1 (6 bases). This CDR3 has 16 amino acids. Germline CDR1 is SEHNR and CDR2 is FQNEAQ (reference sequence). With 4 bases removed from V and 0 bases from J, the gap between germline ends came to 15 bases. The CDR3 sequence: CASSSPTGGMNTEAFF. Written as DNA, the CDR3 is TGTGCCAGCAGCTCCCCGACAGGAGGCATGAACACTGAAGCTTTCTTT.

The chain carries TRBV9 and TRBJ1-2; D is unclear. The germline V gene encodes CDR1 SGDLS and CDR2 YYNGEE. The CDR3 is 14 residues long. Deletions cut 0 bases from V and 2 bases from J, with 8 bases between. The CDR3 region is CASSVDAGNYGYTF. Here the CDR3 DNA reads TGTGCCAGCAGCGTAGATGCGGGGAACTATGGCTACACCTTC. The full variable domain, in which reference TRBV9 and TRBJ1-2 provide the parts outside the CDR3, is DSGVTQTPKHLITATGQRVTLRCSPRSGDLSVYWYQQSLDQGLQFLIQYYNGEERAKGNILERFSAQQFPDLHSELNLSSLELGDSALYFCASSVDAGNYGYTFGSGTRLTVV.

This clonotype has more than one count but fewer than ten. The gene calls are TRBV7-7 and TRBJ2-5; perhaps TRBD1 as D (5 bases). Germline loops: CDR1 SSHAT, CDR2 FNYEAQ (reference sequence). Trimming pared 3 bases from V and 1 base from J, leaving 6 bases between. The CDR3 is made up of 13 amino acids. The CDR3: CASSFDSQETQYF. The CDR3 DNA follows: TGTGCCAGCAGCTTTGACAGCCAAGAGACCCAGTACTTC.

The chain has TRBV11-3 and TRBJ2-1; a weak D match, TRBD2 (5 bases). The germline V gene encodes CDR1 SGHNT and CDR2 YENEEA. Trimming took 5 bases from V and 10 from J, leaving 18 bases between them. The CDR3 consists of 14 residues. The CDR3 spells CASSQTGELDEQFF. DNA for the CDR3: TGTGCCAGCAGCCAAACCGGGGAATTAGACGAGCAGTTCTTC.

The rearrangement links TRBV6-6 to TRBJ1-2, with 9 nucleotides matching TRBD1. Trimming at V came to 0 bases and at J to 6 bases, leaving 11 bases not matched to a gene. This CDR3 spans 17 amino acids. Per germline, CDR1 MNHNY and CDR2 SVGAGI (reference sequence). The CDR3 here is CASSYSGQGRDWDGYTF. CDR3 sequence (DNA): TGTGCCAGCAGTTACTCGGGACAGGGTCGTGATTGGGATGGCTACACCTTC.

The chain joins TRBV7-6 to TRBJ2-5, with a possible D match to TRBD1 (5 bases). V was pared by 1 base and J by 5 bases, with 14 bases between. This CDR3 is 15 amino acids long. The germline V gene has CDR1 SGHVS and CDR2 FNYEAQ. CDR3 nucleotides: TGTGCCAGCAGCTTAGTCGCCAGGGCGTCGGAGACCCAGTACTTC. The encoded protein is CASSLVARASETQYF.

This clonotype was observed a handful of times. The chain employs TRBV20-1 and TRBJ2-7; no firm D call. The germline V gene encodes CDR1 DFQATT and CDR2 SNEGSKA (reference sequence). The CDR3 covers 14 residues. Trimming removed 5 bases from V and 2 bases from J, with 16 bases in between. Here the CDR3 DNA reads TGCAGTGCTTCCTCGGGCGCATCAACCTACGAGCAGTACTTC. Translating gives CSASSGASTYEQYF.

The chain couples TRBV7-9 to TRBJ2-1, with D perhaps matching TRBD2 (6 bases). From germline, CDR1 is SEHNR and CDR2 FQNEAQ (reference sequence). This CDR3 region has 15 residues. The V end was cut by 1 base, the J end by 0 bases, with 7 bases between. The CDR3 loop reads CASSLEGGSYNEQFF. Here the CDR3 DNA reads TGTGCCAGCAGCTTAGAGGGAGGCTCCTACAATGAGCAGTTCTTC.

The CDR3 reads CSATGTGMYEQYF. CDR3 nucleotides: TGCAGTGCTACCGGGACAGGGATGTACGAGCAGTACTTC. The rearrangement joins TRBV20-1 to TRBJ2-7; 9 nucleotides align to TRBD1. J was trimmed by 4 bases and V by 4 bases; bases with no gene match: 5. The CDR3 is made up of 13 amino acids. Germline assignment: CDR1 DFQATT and CDR2 SNEGSKA (reference sequence).

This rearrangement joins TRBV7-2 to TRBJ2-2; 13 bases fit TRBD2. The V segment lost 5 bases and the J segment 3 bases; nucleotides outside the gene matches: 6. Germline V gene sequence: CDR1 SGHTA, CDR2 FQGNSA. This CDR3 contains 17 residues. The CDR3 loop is CASSLGLAGVYTGELFF. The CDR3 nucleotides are TGTGCCAGCAGCCTAGGACTAGCGGGAGTATACACCGGGGAGCTGTTTTTT. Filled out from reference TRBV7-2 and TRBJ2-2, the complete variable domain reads GAGVSQSPSNKVTEKGKDVELRCDPISGHTALYWYRQSLGQGLEFLIYFQGNSAPDKSGLPSDRFSAERTGGSVSTLTIQRTQQEDSAVYLCASSLGLAGVYTGELFFGEGSRLTVL.

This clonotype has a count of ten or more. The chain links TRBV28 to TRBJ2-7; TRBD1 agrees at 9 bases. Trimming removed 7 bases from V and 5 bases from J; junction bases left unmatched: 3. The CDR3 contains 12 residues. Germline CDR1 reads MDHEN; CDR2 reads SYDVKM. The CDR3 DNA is TGTGCCAGCACCACAGGGGGCAACGAGCAGTACTTC. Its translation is CASTTGGNEQYF.

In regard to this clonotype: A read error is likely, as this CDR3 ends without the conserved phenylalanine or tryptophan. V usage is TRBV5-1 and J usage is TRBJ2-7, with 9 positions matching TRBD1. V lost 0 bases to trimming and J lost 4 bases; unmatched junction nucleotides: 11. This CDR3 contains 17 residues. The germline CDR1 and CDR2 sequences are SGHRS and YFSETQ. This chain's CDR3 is CASSLGALGQGYYEQYL. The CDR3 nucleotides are TGCGCCAGCAGCTTGGGCGCTCTGGGACAGGGATATTACGAGCAGTACCTC.

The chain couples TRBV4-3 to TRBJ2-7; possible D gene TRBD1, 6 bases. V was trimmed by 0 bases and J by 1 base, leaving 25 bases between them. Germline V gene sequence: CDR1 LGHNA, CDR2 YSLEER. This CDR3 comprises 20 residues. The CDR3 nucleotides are TGCGCCAGCAGCCAAGATCTCCGCGATGTACCGGACAGTTTATCCTACGAGCAGTACTTC. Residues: CASSQDLRDVPDSLSYEQYF.

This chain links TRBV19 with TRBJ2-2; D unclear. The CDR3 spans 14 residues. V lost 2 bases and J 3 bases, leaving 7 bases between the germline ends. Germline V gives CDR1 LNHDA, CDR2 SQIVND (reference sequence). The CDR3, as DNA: TGTGCCAGTAGTATACTCGCTTACACCGGGGAGCTGTTTTTT. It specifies CASSILAYTGELFF.

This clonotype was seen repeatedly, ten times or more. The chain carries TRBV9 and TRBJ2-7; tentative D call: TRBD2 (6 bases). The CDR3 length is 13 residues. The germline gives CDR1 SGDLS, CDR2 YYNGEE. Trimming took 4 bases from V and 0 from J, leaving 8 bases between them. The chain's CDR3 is CASSPRDSYEQYF. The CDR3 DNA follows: TGTGCCAGCAGCCCGCGGGACTCCTACGAGCAGTACTTC. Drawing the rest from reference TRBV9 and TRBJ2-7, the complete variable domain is DSGVTQTPKHLITATGQRVTLRCSPRSGDLSVYWYQQSLDQGLQFLIQYYNGEERAKGNILERFSAQQFPDLHSELNLSSLELGDSALYFCASSPRDSYEQYFGPGTRLTVT.